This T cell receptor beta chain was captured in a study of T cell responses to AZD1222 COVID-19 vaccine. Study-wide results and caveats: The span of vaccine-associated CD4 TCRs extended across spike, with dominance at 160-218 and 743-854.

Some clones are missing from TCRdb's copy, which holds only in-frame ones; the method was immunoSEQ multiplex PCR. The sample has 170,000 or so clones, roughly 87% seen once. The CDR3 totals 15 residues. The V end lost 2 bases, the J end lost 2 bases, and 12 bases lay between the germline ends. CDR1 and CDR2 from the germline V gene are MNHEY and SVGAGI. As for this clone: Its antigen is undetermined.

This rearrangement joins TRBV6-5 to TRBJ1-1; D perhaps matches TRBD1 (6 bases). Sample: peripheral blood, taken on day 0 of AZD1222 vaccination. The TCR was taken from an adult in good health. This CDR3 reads CASSYKGTPNTEAFF. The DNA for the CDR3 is TGTGCCAGCAGTTACAAGGGGACACCAAACACTGAAGCTTTCTTT.